One TCR beta chain is described in this entry. In its sample, this clonotype was seen many times. The target of this receptor is not known. No per-base quality is available; no much larger clone lies one base away. These data are taken from a study of patients and donors after allogeneic stem cell transplantation (dated by TCRdb to 2020 to 2022). The library relied on RT-PCR. These reads were obtained on a NextSeq 550. TCRdb ran its own pipeline on the public reads, namely fastp trimming at Q25 and MiXCR clone calling, and kept in-frame beta chains. Identical CDR3 protein sequences are pooled into one entry, listed with their most common genes and DNA. In all, the sample holds over 350,000 distinct CDR3 sequences, and roughly 16% of those were seen once. The ten biggest clones cover around 6.8% of the sample. The CDR3 contains 14 residues, cysteine and phenylalanine counted. The sequence is cut down to CDR3 DNA, 42 bases in frame from base 1. V is cut by 1 base and J by 10 bases, and the space between the germline ends is 16 bases. From the germline V gene, CDR1 is LGHNA and CDR2 is YSLEER.

The sample comprised blood, either unsorted or a sorted T cell fraction (not recorded which). The receptor comes from a human donor who was either an allogeneic HSCT recipient or a stem cell or donor lymphocyte infusion donor (not recorded which). It is not recorded whose cells these are; they may come from a transplant donor. The sequence is built from TRBV4-3 and TRBJ2-5, with no confident D gene call. CDR3 protein: CASSQVWNSRHQYF. The nucleotide sequence reads TGCGCCAGCAGCCAAGTTTGGAACAGTAGGCACCAGTACTTC.